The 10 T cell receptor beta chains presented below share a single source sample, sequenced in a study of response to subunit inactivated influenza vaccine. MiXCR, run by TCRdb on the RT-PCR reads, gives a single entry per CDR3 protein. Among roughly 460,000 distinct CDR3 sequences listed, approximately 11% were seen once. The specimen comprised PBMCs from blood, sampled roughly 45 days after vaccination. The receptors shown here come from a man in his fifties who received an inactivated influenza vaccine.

CDR3 sequence: CSALEGILITDTQYF. The CDR3 bases are TGCAGCGCCCTTGAGGGAATACTAATCACAGATACGCAGTATTTT. This sequence joins TRBV20-1 and TRBJ2-3, with D possibly matching TRBD2 (5 bases). The CDR3 has 15 residues. Germline CDR1 and CDR2: DFQATT and SNEGSKA (reference sequence).

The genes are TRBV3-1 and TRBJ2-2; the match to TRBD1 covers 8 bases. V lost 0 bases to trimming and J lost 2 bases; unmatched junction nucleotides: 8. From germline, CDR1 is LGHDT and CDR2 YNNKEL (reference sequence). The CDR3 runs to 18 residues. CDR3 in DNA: TGTGCCAGCAGCCAAGATCTTAGGGACAGGATTAACACCGGGGAGCTGTTTTTT. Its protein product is CASSQDLRDRINTGELFF.

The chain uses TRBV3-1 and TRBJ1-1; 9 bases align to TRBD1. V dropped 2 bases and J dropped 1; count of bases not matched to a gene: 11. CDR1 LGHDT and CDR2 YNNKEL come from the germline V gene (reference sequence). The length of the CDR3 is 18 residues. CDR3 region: CASSQHSGTGRRNTEAFF. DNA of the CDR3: TGTGCCAGCAGCCAACACTCCGGGACAGGGCGCAGGAACACTGAAGCTTTCTTT.

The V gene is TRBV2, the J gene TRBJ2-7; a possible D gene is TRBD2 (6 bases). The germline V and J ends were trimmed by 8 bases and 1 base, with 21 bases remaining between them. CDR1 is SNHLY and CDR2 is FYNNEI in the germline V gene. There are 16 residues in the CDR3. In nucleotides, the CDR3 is TGTGCCAGCCGCATTCCCGGGACTCTTATTTCCTACGAGCAGTACTTC. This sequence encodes CASRIPGTLISYEQYF.

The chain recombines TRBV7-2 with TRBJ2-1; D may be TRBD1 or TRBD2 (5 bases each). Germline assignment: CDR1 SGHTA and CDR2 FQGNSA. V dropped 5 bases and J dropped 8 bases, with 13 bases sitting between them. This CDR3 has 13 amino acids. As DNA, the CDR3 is TGTGCCAGCAGCGGACAAACGAGGGATGAGCAGTTCTTC. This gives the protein CASSGQTRDEQFF.

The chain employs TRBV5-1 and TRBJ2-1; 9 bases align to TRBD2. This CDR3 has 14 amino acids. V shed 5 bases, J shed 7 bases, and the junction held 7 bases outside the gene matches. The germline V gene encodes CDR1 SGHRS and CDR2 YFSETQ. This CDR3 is CASSFIAGENEQFF. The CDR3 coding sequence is TGCGCCAGCAGTTTTATAGCGGGAGAGAATGAGCAGTTCTTC.

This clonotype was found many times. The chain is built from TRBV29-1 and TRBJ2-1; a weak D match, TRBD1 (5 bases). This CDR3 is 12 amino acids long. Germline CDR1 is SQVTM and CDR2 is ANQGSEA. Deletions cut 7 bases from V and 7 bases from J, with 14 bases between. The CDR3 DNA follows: TGCAGCGGATCACAGGTTGTTAATGAGCAGTTCTTC. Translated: CSGSQVVNEQFF.

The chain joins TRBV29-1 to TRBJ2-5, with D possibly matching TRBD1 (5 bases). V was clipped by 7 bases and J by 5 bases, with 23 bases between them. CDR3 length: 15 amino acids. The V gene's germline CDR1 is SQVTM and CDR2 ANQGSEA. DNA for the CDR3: TGCAGCGCCGAAGATGTCGCAGGGCCATTTGAGACCCAGTACTTC. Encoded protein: CSAEDVAGPFETQYF.

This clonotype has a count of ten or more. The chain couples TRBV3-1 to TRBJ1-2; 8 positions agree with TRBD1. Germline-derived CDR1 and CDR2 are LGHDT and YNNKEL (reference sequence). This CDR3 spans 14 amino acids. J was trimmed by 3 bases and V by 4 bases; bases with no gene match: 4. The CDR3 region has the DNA TGTGCCAGCAGCCTGAGGACAGGGTACTATGGCTACACCTTC. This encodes CASSLRTGYYGYTF.

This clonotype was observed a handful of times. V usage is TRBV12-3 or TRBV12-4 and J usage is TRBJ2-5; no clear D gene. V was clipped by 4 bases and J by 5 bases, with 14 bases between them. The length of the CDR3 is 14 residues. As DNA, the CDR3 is TGTGCCAGCAGTTCGCGGATGCTGGGGGAGACCCAGTACTTC. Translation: CASSSRMLGETQYF.